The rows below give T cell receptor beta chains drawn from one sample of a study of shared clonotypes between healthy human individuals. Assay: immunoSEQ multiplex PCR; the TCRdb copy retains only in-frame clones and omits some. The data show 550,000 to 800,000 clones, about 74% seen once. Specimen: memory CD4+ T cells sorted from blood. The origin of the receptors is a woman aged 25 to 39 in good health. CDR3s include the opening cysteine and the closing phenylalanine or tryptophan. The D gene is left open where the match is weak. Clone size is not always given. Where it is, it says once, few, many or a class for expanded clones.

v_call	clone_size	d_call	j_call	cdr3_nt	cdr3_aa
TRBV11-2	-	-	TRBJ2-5	TGTGCCAGCAGCTTAGCCCCTAGTCGTGAGACCCAGTACTTC	CASSLAPSRETQYF
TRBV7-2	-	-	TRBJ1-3	TGTGCCAGCAGCTTAGGGGGAGACACCATATATTTT	CASSLGGDTIYF
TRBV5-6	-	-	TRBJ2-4	TGTGCCACCGCGCTCGGGCCGGGGGCCAAAAACATTCAGTACTTC	CATALGPGAKNIQYF
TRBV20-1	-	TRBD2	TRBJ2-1	TGCAGTGCCGGACGGGAGGTGGAGCAGTTCTTC	CSAGREVEQFF
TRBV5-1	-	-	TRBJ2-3	TGCGCCAGCACCAACCTGCTGGGGGAGGGCACAGATACGCAGTATTTT	CASTNLLGEGTDTQYF
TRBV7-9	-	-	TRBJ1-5	TGTGCCAGCAGTAAACAGGGTTTCAGTCAGCCCCAGCATTTT	CASSKQGFSQPQHF
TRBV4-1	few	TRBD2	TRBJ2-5	TGCGCCAGCAGCTCTGGACTAGCGGGAGAGACCCAGTACTTC	CASSSGLAGETQYF
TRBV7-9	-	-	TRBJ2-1	TGTGCCAGCAGACCCGTGGGGGGGCTATACAATGAGCAGTTCTTC	CASRPVGGLYNEQFF
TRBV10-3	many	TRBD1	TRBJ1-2	TGTGCCATCAGTGAGTCGGGCCAGGGGGCAGACTATGGCTACACCTTC	CAISESGQGADYGYTF
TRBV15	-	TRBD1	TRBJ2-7	TGTGCCACCAGCACACGACAGGGAACCTACGAGCAGTACTTC	CATSTRQGTYEQYF
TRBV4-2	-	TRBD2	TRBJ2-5	TGTGCCAGCAGCCAAGTTGAAACTCGAAAGACTAGCGGTCTGTCAGACCAGTACTTC	CASSQVETRKTSGLSDQYF
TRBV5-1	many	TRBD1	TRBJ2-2	TGCGCCAGCAGCTCCCGGGGGACAGGGAAGAGCGGGGAGCTGTTTTTT	CASSSRGTGKSGELFF
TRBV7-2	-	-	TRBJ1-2	TGTGCCAGCAGCTCACAGGGCCGAGATGTTTATGGCTACACCTTC	CASSSQGRDVYGYTF
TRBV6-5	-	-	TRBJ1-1	TGTGCCAGCAGTTACTCGAGATGGAACACTGAAGCTTTCTTT	CASSYSRWNTEAFF
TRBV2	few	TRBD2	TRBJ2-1	TGTGCCAGCATCGTATTAGCGGGAGGGCATGAGCAGTTCTTC	CASIVLAGGHEQFF
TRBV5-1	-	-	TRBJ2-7	TGCGCCAGCAGCTTCGACGGAACCAGCTCCTACGAGCAGTACTTC	CASSFDGTSSYEQYF
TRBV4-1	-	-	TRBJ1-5	TGCGCCAGCAGCCACATCAGGGGTAGCAATCAGCCCCAGCATTTT	CASSHIRGSNQPQHF
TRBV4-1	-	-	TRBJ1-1	TGCGCCAGCAGCCAGGTTCCGGACACTGAAGCTTTCTTT	CASSQVPDTEAFF
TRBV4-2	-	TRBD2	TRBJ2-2	TGTGCCAGCAGCCAAGATGCCGGGACTACAGACACCGGGGAGCTGTTTTTT	CASSQDAGTTDTGELFF
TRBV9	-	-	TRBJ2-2	TGTGCCAGCAGCGTAGGGGGCGGGGAGCTGTTTTTT	CASSVGGGELFF
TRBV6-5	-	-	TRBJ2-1	TGTGCCAGCAGTTACTCCCACGGAGGGCGGGAGCAGTTCTTC	CASSYSHGGREQFF
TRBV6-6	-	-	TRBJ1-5	TGTGCCAGCAGCAGGGATAGCAATCAGCCCCAGCATTTT	CASSRDSNQPQHF
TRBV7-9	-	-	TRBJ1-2	TGTGCCAGCAGCCCCGGTGGGTCCTATGGCTACACCTTC	CASSPGGSYGYTF
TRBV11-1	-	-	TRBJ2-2	TGTGCCAGCAGCTTATGGGGGGAGTCCGCGGACACCGGGGAGCTGTTTTTT	CASSLWGESADTGELFF
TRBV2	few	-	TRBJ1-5	TGTGCCAGCAGCGCCGGGATGGGCAGCAATCAGCCCCAGCATTTT	CASSAGMGSNQPQHF
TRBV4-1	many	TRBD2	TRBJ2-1	TGCGCCAGCAGCCAAGTGAAATTCCTGGGACTAGATCGCAATGAGCAGTTCTTC	CASSQVKFLGLDRNEQFF
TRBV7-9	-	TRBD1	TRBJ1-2	TGTGCCAGCAGCGTCGGGACAGCCAATGGCTACACCTTC	CASSVGTANGYTF
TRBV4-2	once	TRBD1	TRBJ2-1	TGTGCCAGCAGCCAAGGGAGGACAGGGGCTTACAATGAGCAGTTCTTC	CASSQGRTGAYNEQFF
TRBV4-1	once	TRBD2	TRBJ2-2	TGCGCCAGCAGCTCGCCGACTAGCGGGAAAGGGGAGCTGTTTTTT	CASSSPTSGKGELFF
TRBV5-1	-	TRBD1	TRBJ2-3	TGCGCCAGCAGCTTGGATTTCGTGGGACAGCTAGGCGGAACAGATACGCAGTATTTT	CASSLDFVGQLGGTDTQYF
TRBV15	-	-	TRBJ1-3	TGTGCCACCAGCAGAGTTGGTGGCTCTGGAAACACCATATATTTT	CATSRVGGSGNTIYF
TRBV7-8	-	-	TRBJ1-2	TGTGCCAGCAGCCCCCAGTTGGATCCCGGCTACACCTTC	CASSPQLDPGYTF
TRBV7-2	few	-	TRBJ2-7	TGTGCCAGCAGCACCTCTTCCGGACCCTACGAGCAGTACTTC	CASSTSSGPYEQYF
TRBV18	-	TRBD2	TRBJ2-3	TGTGCCAGCTCACCCCAAACGGCGGGAGTCCGAGGAGATACGCAGTATTTT	CASSPQTAGVRGDTQYF
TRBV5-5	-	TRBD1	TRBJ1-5	TGTGCCAGCAGTGCCGGGACAGTGAAAAATCAGCCCCAGCATTTT	CASSAGTVKNQPQHF
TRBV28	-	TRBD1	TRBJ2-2	TGTGCCAGCAGTTCTCCCGGGGACAGCGCGAACACCGGGGAGCTGTTTTTT	CASSSPGDSANTGELFF
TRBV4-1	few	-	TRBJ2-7	TGCGCCAGCAGCCCCAGACCTTTGGCGGGGCCGGGGGACGAGCAGTACTTC	CASSPRPLAGPGDEQYF